This T cell receptor (beta chain) is drawn from a study of T-cell memory formation after mild COVID-19. Findings and limits, study-wide: Some responding clones appeared in pre-infection memory, suggesting cross-reactive memory joined.

A single record per CDR3 protein comes from TCRdb applying MiXCR to the 5' RACE reads. The sample yields about 310,000 distinct CDR3 sequences, approximately 19% seen once. The V gene's germline CDR1 is SGHRS and CDR2 YFSETQ. The CDR3 is 16 amino acids. Trimming left V 0 bases short and J 0 bases short, with 13 bases between. This clonotype was seen more than once but under ten times. Its matching antigen is unknown. Sequencing was carried out using PBMCs or a T cell subset sorted from them (not recorded which). The chain has TRBV5-1 and TRBJ2-7, with D tentatively TRBD2 (5 bases). This receptor was identified in a man in his late teens or twenties who had mild COVID-19 (a few samples of this study predate the infection). Cell type and time point are not known. The CDR3 sequence is CASSLGTVPPSYEQYF. CDR3 coding DNA: TGCGCCAGCAGCTTGGGGACTGTACCTCCCTCCTACGAGCAGTACTTC.